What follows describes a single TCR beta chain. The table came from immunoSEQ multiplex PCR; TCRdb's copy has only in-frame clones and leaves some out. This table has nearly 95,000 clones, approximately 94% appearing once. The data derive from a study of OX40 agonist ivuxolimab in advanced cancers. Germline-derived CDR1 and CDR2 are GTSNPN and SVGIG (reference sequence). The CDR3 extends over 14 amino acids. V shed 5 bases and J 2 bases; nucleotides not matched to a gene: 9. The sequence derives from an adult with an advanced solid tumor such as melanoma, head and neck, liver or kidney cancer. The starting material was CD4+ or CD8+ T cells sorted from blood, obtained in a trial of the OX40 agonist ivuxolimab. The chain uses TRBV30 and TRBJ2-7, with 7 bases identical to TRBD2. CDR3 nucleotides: TGTGCCTGGTCCGGTAGCGGGCATACCTACGAGCAGTACTTC. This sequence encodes CAWSGSGHTYEQYF. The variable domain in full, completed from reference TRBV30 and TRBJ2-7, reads SQTIHQWPATLVQPVGSPLSLECTVEGTSNPNLYWYRQAAGRGLQLLFYSVGIGQISSEVPQNLSASRPQDRQFILSSKKLLLSDSGFYLCAWSGSGHTYEQYFGPGTRLTVT.